Below, 12 T cell receptor beta chains from the same sample are listed, as sequenced in a study of regulatory T cells in long-lasting Graves disease. The authors built TCR beta libraries using iRepertoire HTBI primers and Arm-PCR of CDR3 regions. TCRdb analysed the multiplex PCR reads with MiXCR anew, one entry per CDR3 protein. The table has fewer than 400,000 distinct CDR3 sequences, about 20% seen once. The sample's time point: persistent/refractory GD, antithyroid drugs over 5 years with positive TRAb. PBMC RNA was the source of the TCR library. Sequencing used peripheral blood mononuclear cells (PBMCs), obtained when the disease was refractory, from a patient treated with antithyroid drugs. These receptors were collected from a female donor with Graves disease.

The chain uses TRBV3-1 and TRBJ2-7; no firm D call. In germline, CDR1 is LGHDT, CDR2 YNNKEL (reference sequence). The CDR3 is 14 amino acids. V was cut by 1 base and J by 2 bases, with 9 bases left in between. The CDR3 DNA sequence: TGTGCCAGCAGCCAAGTTTCTGGACCCTACGAGCAGTACTTC. Residues: CASSQVSGPYEQYF.

There are a few counts of this clonotype. The chain carries TRBV20-1 and TRBJ2-3; TRBD1 is a possible D gene (5 bases). Per the germline V gene, CDR1 is DFQATT and CDR2 is SNEGSKA (reference sequence). The CDR3 is 18 amino acids. The V end was cut by 3 bases, the J end by 2 bases, with 24 bases between. The CDR3: CSASIGQGLVWDTDTQYF. The CDR3 DNA sequence: TGCAGTGCTAGTATCGGGCAGGGTTTGGTTTGGGACACAGATACGCAGTATTTT.

The chain couples TRBV7-2 to TRBJ2-3; no firm D call. There are 15 residues in the CDR3. Trimming removed 5 bases at V and 1 base at J, with 13 bases between. CDR1 is SGHTA and CDR2 is FQGNSA in the germline V gene. The CDR3 sequence: CASSPSGLGTDTQYF. CDR3 DNA sequence: TGTGCCAGCAGCCCAAGTGGGTTGGGCACAGATACGCAGTATTTT.

This clonotype was detected ten times or more. The chain couples TRBV2 to TRBJ2-4; 11 bases map to TRBD2. Germline-derived CDR1 and CDR2 are SNHLY and FYNNEI. Trimming took 10 bases from V and 3 from J; bases not matched to a gene: 5. The CDR3 totals 14 residues. In nucleotides, the CDR3 is TGTGCCACCTCCGGGACTAGCGGCAAAAACATTCAGTACTTC. Translating gives CATSGTSGKNIQYF.

This clonotype showed up many times. The chain recombines TRBV20-1 with TRBJ1-4; D call uncertain. The CDR3 sequence is 13 residues long. V was cut by 4 bases and J by 11 bases, with 17 bases left in between. Germline V gene data show CDR1 as DFQATT and CDR2 as SNEGSKA (reference sequence). CDR3 nucleotides: TGCAGTGCTATCGAGGGCAGGAAGGAGAAACTGTTTTTT. It yields the protein CSAIEGRKEKLFF.

There are many counts of this clonotype. V usage is TRBV20-1 and J usage is TRBJ1-5; possible D gene TRBD1, 5 bases. Germline V gene sequence: CDR1 DFQATT, CDR2 SNEGSKA (reference sequence). The CDR3 loop spans 16 amino acids. V gave up 0 bases and J gave up 0 bases, with 12 bases separating them. The CDR3 reads CSARDWGDDSNQPQHF. CDR3 sequence (DNA): TGCAGTGCTAGAGATTGGGGGGACGATAGCAATCAGCCCCAGCATTTT.

The CDR3 loop is CASSVSGGYSYEQYF. In DNA, the CDR3 is TGTGCCAGCAGCGTCAGCGGGGGTTACTCCTACGAGCAGTACTTC. The gene calls are TRBV7-2 and TRBJ2-7; 8 positions agree with TRBD2. This CDR3 comprises 15 residues. The germline gives CDR1 SGHTA, CDR2 FQGNSA. The trim removed 5 bases at V and 0 bases at J, leaving 6 bases unmatched.

The J gene is TRBJ1-1, the V gene TRBV19, with a possible D match to TRBD1 (5 bases). This CDR3 is 14 amino acids long. Trimming removed 3 bases at V and 6 bases at J, with 14 bases between. Germline loops: CDR1 LNHDA, CDR2 SQIVND (reference sequence). The CDR3 spells CASSMVLRGPEAFF. CDR3 nucleotides: TGTGCCAGTAGTATGGTCCTCCGGGGCCCTGAAGCTTTCTTT.

The chain combines TRBV6-1 with TRBJ2-7; 8 bases are a match to TRBD2. Germline CDR1 reads MNHNS; CDR2 reads SASEGT. The V and J ends lost 5 bases and 1 base, in that order; junction bases with no gene match: 4. The CDR3 covers 14 residues. The CDR3 is CASSPSGFSYEQYF. The CDR3 region has the DNA TGTGCCAGCAGTCCTAGCGGGTTTTCCTACGAGCAGTACTTC.

The chain links TRBV25-1 to TRBJ1-3; D remains ambiguous. The CDR3 is 17 residues long. CDR1 and CDR2 from the germline V gene are MGHDK and SYGVNS. Trimming left V 8 bases short and J 0 bases short, with 20 bases between. The CDR3 DNA follows: TGTGCCAGCGAGAGGCAGACCGGCGCGAGCTCTGGAAACACCATATATTTT. Translated: CASERQTGASSGNTIYF.

This clonotype was picked up a small number of times. The rearrangement links TRBV5-4 to TRBJ2-7; TRBD1 agrees at 10 bases. Per the germline V gene, CDR1 is SGHNT and CDR2 is YYREEE (reference sequence). The CDR3 totals 15 residues. V lost 5 bases, J lost 2 bases, and 7 bases stayed unmatched. CDR3 in DNA: TGTGCCAGCAGTTTCGACAGGGGGCCGACCTACGAGCAGTACTTC. Amino acids: CASSFDRGPTYEQYF.

This clonotype was counted a single time. The chain links TRBV20-1 to TRBJ1-1, with D perhaps matching TRBD1 (5 bases). V was shortened by 0 bases and J by 0 bases, with 11 bases between the two germline ends. The V gene's germline CDR1 is DFQATT and CDR2 SNEGSKA (reference sequence). The CDR3 spans 15 residues. The CDR3 here is CSARDRGKMNTEAFF. The CDR3, as DNA: TGCAGTGCTAGAGATCGGGGCAAAATGAACACTGAAGCTTTCTTT.